The 7 T cell receptor beta chains reported below all come from one sample, sequenced in a study of T cell responses to AZD1222 COVID-19 vaccine. Using immunoSEQ multiplex PCR, the repertoire was profiled, and TCRdb retains in-frame clones only, with some absent. The sample yields about 140,000 clones, 89% seen once. Here the sequenced sample was peripheral blood, taken on day 0 of AZD1222 vaccination. The receptors were sampled from an adult in good health.

The chain uses TRBV27 and TRBJ2-1, with 11 nucleotides matching TRBD2. This CDR3 is built from 15 residues. Germline assignment: CDR1 MNHEY and CDR2 SMNVEV (reference sequence). V shed 6 bases, J shed 10 bases, and the junction held 11 bases outside the gene matches. CDR3 sequence: CASRPLGGLAVEQFF. The CDR3 bases are TGTGCCAGCAGACCTCTAGGGGGACTAGCGGTCGAGCAGTTCTTC.

The rearrangement joins TRBV27 to TRBJ1-2; maybe TRBD1 (5 bases). Trimming shortened V by 8 bases and J by 5 bases, and 9 bases separated the two germline ends. This CDR3 is 11 amino acids long. Germline CDR1 MNHEY, CDR2 SMNVEV (reference sequence). The CDR3 DNA follows: TGTGCCAGCTCCGGGGCGTATGGCTACACCTTC. It is translated as CASSGAYGYTF.

This chain connects TRBV29-1 to TRBJ2-7; TRBD1 aligns across 7 bases. V shed 6 bases and J 0 bases; nucleotides not matched to a gene: 14. Germline CDR1 reads SQVTM; CDR2 reads ANQGSEA. The CDR3 extends over 16 amino acids. CDR3 protein: CSVDLYRDRNSYEQYF. As DNA, the CDR3 is TGCAGCGTGGACCTATATAGGGACAGAAACTCCTACGAGCAGTACTTC.

V gene TRBV6-5 combines with J gene TRBJ1-1; 9 bases are a match to TRBD1. CDR1 and CDR2 (germline): MNHEY, SVGAGI. V lost 6 bases and J lost 6; bases outside the gene matches: 5. The CDR3 covers 13 residues. The CDR3 loop reads CASRTDRGSEAFF. The DNA for the CDR3 is TGTGCCAGCAGAACAGACAGGGGGTCTGAAGCTTTCTTT.

This chain links TRBV6-5 with TRBJ1-2; 9 nucleotides match TRBD1. The CDR3 runs 14 residues. Germline V gene sequence: CDR1 MNHEY, CDR2 SVGAGI. V trimming: 11 bases; J trimming: 5 bases; junction bases outside the gene matches: 12. DNA of the CDR3: TGTGCCTCCCGCGGGACAGGGCGGTTGTATGGCTACACCTTC. This encodes CASRGTGRLYGYTF.

The chain couples TRBV2 to TRBJ1-2; D is unresolved. Germline V gene sequence: CDR1 SNHLY, CDR2 FYNNEI. V gave up 10 bases and J gave up 7 bases, with 16 bases separating them. This CDR3 is built from 12 residues. In nucleotides, the CDR3 is TGTGCCACCTCAGGACGCCGGGGTGGCTACACCTTC. This codes for CATSGRRGGYTF.

The chain combines TRBV18 with TRBJ2-7, with unresolved D. The CDR3 consists of 14 residues. Germline lookup yields CDR1 KGHSH and CDR2 LQKENI. With 7 bases removed from V and 5 bases from J, the gap between germline ends came to 18 bases. CDR3 amino acids: CASLKTASPHEQYF. The CDR3 DNA sequence: TGTGCCAGCTTGAAAACAGCCTCGCCCCACGAGCAGTACTTC.